The rows below give T cell receptor beta chains drawn from one sample of a study of cytomegalovirus exposure and HLA in healthy donors. Only in-frame clones appear in the TCRdb table, and some are missing; sequencing was by immunoSEQ multiplex PCR. The sample carries about 160,000 clones, about four fifths recorded once. The specimen was PBMCs. The receptors originated from a young man in good health and CMV-seronegative. Both conserved end residues are part of each CDR3. The order of the fields is clone size, V gene, D gene, CDR3 length, J gene, CDR3 protein, CDR3 DNA. The D gene is left open where the match is weak. Clone size is given for some rows only: seen once, a few or many times, or a class if the clone is expanded.

>.|TRBV6-1|.|12|TRBJ2-7
CASSIISYEQYF
TGTGCCAGCAGCATCATTTCCTACGAGCAGTACTTC
>.|TRBV5-4|TRBD1|16|TRBJ1-4
CASSPIGTGNEEKLFF
TGTGCCAGCAGCCCCATCGGGACAGGGAATGAGGAAAAACTGTTTTTT
>.|TRBV7-8|TRBD2|14|TRBJ2-3
CASSPRETLDTQYF
TGTGCCAGCAGCCCGCGGGAGACATTAGATACGCAGTATTTT
>few|TRBV28|TRBD2|14|TRBJ2-1
CASSLTHLSGGQFF
TGTGCCAGCAGTCTCACCCACCTCTCGGGGGGACAGTTCTTC
>.|TRBV5-4|.|15|TRBJ2-7
CASSLFTGRVVEQYF
TGTGCCAGCAGCTTGTTCACAGGGAGGGTAGTCGAGCAGTACTTC
>.|TRBV5-5|.|13|TRBJ1-1
CASSLVGQIEAFF
TGTGCCAGCAGCTTGGTAGGACAGATTGAAGCTTTCTTT
>.|TRBV5-4|.|13|TRBJ2-2
CASSLELTGELFF
TGTGCCAGCAGCTTGGAACTCACCGGGGAGCTGTTTTTT
>few|TRBV5-4|.|16|TRBJ2-3
CASSLKRDSATDTQYF
TGTGCCAGCAGCTTGAAAAGGGACTCCGCAACAGATACGCAGTATTTT
>few|TRBV10-1|.|17|TRBJ2-1
CASSEAEALPGLGAQFF
TGCGCCAGCAGTGAGGCGGAGGCTCTACCGGGCCTGGGGGCGCAGTTCTTC
>.|TRBV18|.|14|TRBJ1-1
CASSPTGLNTEAFF
TGTGCCAGCTCACCAACAGGGTTGAACACTGAAGCTTTCTTT
>.|TRBV6-4|.|15|TRBJ2-2
CASSKDTGNTGELFF
TGTGCCAGCAGCAAGGACACAGGGAACACCGGGGAGCTGTTTTTT
>.|TRBV7-2|.|13|TRBJ2-1
CASSSYPSYEQFF
TGTGCCAGCAGCTCGTACCCTAGTTATGAGCAGTTCTTC
>once|TRBV6-5|.|15|TRBJ2-1
CASSTTAPLYNEQFF
TGTGCCAGCAGTACAACCGCACCGCTCTACAATGAGCAGTTCTTC
>.|TRBV28|.|11|TRBJ2-1
CASSYGDEQFF
TGTGCCAGCAGTTACGGGGATGAGCAGTTCTTC
>.|TRBV19|.|16|TRBJ2-2
CASSMPGAANTGELFF
TGTGCCAGTAGTATGCCAGGGGCAGCAAACACCGGGGAGCTGTTTTTT
>.|TRBV10-3|.|18|TRBJ1-5
CATANVFGGASPDQPQHF
TGTGCCACCGCTAATGTGTTTGGGGGCGCATCTCCAGATCAGCCCCAGCATTTT
>.|TRBV25-1|.|13|TRBJ2-7
CASSDVGRSKQYF
TGTGCCAGCAGTGACGTGGGGCGATCCAAGCAGTACTTC
>.|TRBV19|TRBD1|15|TRBJ1-1
CASRPGTGGYTEAFF
TGTGCCAGTAGACCCGGGACAGGGGGGTACACTGAAGCTTTCTTT
>.|TRBV28|.|15|TRBJ2-5
CASSFEGESQETQYF
TGTGCCAGCAGTTTCGAGGGAGAGTCCCAAGAGACCCAGTACTTC
>once|TRBV11-2|TRBD1|17|TRBJ2-3
CASSLPRDRWASDTQYF
TGTGCCAGCAGCTTACCTCGGGACAGATGGGCCTCAGATACGCAGTATTTT
>once|TRBV2|.|12|TRBJ2-7
CASSPQGYEQYF
TGTGCCAGCAGTCCGCAGGGGTACGAGCAGTACTTC
>.|TRBV21-1|.|15|TRBJ2-7
CASSDGTNAIYEQYF
TGTGCCAGCAGTGATGGGACAAACGCCATCTACGAGCAGTACTTC
>.|TRBV25-1|.|14|TRBJ2-1
CASRLTGPYNEQFF
TGTGCCAGCAGGCTAACAGGGCCCTACAATGAGCAGTTCTTC
>few|TRBV5-1|.|17|TRBJ2-7
CASSPSSVQIYYYEQYF
TGCGCCAGCAGCCCGTCCTCCGTACAAATTTATTACTACGAGCAGTACTTC
>.|TRBV30|.|14|TRBJ2-3
CAWKDLPNTDTQYF
TGTGCCTGGAAGGACTTGCCGAACACAGATACGCAGTATTTT
>.|TRBV4-1|TRBD2|15|TRBJ2-3
CASSPLAGGTDTQYF
TGCGCCAGCAGCCCCCTAGCGGGGGGCACAGATACGCAGTATTTT
>.|TRBV5-8|.|15|TRBJ2-1
CASSLGQGHFNEQFF
TGTGCCAGCAGCTTAGGGCAGGGTCATTTCAATGAGCAGTTCTTC
>.|TRBV4-1|.|16|TRBJ2-7
CASSQDLGAFSYEQYF
TGCGCCAGCAGCCAAGATCTGGGGGCCTTCTCCTACGAGCAGTACTTC
>once|TRBV14|.|13|TRBJ2-5
CASSPIRQETQYF
TGTGCCAGCAGCCCAATCCGGCAAGAGACCCAGTACTTC
>.|TRBV19|.|13|TRBJ1-4
CASSGAGGEKLFF
TGTGCCAGTAGTGGGGCCGGCGGCGAAAAACTGTTTTTT
>.|TRBV27|.|15|TRBJ2-5
CASSLSLGTQETQYF
TGTGCCAGCAGTTTATCGCTGGGGACTCAGGAGACCCAGTACTTC
>.|TRBV18|.|15|TRBJ2-2
CASSSGRRATGELFF
TGTGCCAGCTCATCCGGGAGACGGGCAACCGGGGAGCTGTTTTTT
>once|TRBV7-3|TRBD2|15|TRBJ2-1
CASSLMAGGYNEQFF
TGTGCCAGCAGCTTAATGGCGGGAGGGTACAATGAGCAGTTCTTC
>.|TRBV5-1|TRBD1|16|TRBJ2-2
CASSLGQGANTGELFF
TGCGCCAGCAGCCTTGGACAGGGGGCAAACACCGGGGAGCTGTTTTTT
>.|TRBV2|.|13|TRBJ1-2
CASISNLASGYTF
TGTGCCAGCATCTCCAATCTGGCATCCGGCTACACCTTC
>few|TRBV5-1|.|15|TRBJ2-7
CASSLDVHSSYEQYF
TGCGCCAGCAGCTTGGATGTCCACTCATCCTACGAGCAGTACTTC
>.|TRBV6-6|TRBD2|15|TRBJ2-3
CASRLAGGSTDTQYF
TGTGCCAGCAGGCTAGCGGGGGGAAGCACAGATACGCAGTATTTT
>.|TRBV5-4|TRBD1|15|TRBJ1-2
CASSTRQGGNYGYTF
TGTGCCAGCAGCACGCGACAGGGGGGGAACTATGGCTACACCTTC
>.|TRBV27|.|18|TRBJ2-3
CASSPRSLGATLTDTQYF
TGTGCCAGCAGTCCCCGATCTCTCGGTGCCACCCTCACAGATACGCAGTATTTT
>.|TRBV18|.|13|TRBJ2-1
CASAISRVNEQFF
TGTGCCAGCGCGATAAGTCGGGTCAATGAGCAGTTCTTC
>.|TRBV28|.|17|TRBJ1-3
CASSFAGIHSSGNTIYF
TGTGCCAGCAGTTTCGCAGGAATCCACAGCTCTGGAAACACCATATATTTT
>.|TRBV25-1|TRBD2|16|TRBJ2-7
CASRPSTSGSSYEQYF
TGTGCCAGCAGACCATCGACTAGCGGGAGTTCCTACGAGCAGTACTTC
>.|TRBV19|.|14|TRBJ2-7
CASSRGLPPYEQYF
TGTGCCAGTAGTCGCGGACTCCCACCCTACGAGCAGTACTTC
>.|TRBV7-6|TRBD2|18|TRBJ2-2
CASSLRSGEGEFTGELFF
TGTGCCAGCAGCTTAAGGTCGGGGGAGGGCGAGTTCACCGGGGAGCTGTTTTTT
>few|TRBV10-1|TRBD2|14|TRBJ2-7
CASSDLAGSYEQYF
TGCGCCAGCAGTGATTTAGCGGGGTCCTACGAGCAGTACTTC
>.|TRBV28|TRBD1|19|TRBJ2-5
CASSLETFKEQGVGETQYF
TGTGCCAGCAGTTTAGAGACGTTTAAGGAACAGGGGGTCGGGGAGACCCAGTACTTC
>.|TRBV4-2|TRBD2|19|TRBJ2-3
CASSALTSGARSSTDTQYF
TGTGCCAGCAGCGCCTTGACTAGCGGTGCTCGATCTAGCACAGATACGCAGTATTTT
>.|TRBV7-2|TRBD1|15|TRBJ1-1
CASSRQGAMNTEAFF
TGTGCCAGCAGCCGACAGGGGGCCATGAACACTGAAGCTTTCTTT
>.|TRBV5-1|.|15|TRBJ1-2
CASSWGDRNNYGYTF
TGCGCCAGCAGCTGGGGCGACAGAAATAACTATGGCTACACCTTC
>.|TRBV28|TRBD2|20|TRBJ2-3
CASSYLWGTSSEAGADTQYF
TGTGCCAGCAGCTACCTCTGGGGTACTTCTAGCGAAGCGGGGGCAGATACGCAGTATTTT
>.|TRBV29-1|.|13|TRBJ2-7
CSVVPSTLRGQYF
TGCAGCGTCGTGCCCTCCACTTTACGAGGGCAGTACTTC
>.|TRBV6-5|.|12|TRBJ2-1
CASSSVYSEQFF
TGTGCCAGCAGTTCGGTATACAGTGAGCAGTTCTTC
>.|TRBV19|TRBD1|14|TRBJ1-1
CASLAFSGGPEAFF
TGTGCCAGTTTAGCCTTCTCAGGGGGGCCTGAAGCTTTCTTT
>.|TRBV6-5|TRBD1|16|TRBJ1-6
CASSYTGGRENSPLHF
TGTGCCAGCAGTTACACAGGGGGGCGAGAGAATTCACCCCTCCACTTT
>.|TRBV6-4|.|16|TRBJ1-2
CASSDSSTGPGAGYTF
TGTGCCAGCAGTGACTCTAGTACAGGCCCAGGAGCTGGCTACACCTTC
>.|TRBV4-1|.|15|TRBJ1-6
CASSQLLPQNSPLHF
TGCGCCAGCAGCCAACTTCTCCCACAAAATTCACCCCTCCACTTT
>.|TRBV27|TRBD2|15|TRBJ2-7
CASTTRTSDSYEQYF
TGTGCCAGCACTACCAGAACTAGCGACTCCTACGAGCAGTACTTC
>.|TRBV10-3|TRBD1|13|TRBJ2-5
CAIRGQGAETQYF
TGTGCCATCAGGGGACAGGGGGCAGAGACCCAGTACTTC
>.|TRBV10-1|.|14|TRBJ2-1
CASSEQGSYNEQFF
TGCGCCAGCAGTGAGCAGGGCTCCTACAATGAGCAGTTCTTC
>.|TRBV7-6|TRBD1|14|TRBJ1-5
CASSFGTGDQPQHF
TGTGCCAGCAGCTTTGGGACAGGGGACCAGCCCCAGCATTTT